The rows below give T cell receptor beta chains drawn from one sample of a study of OX40 agonist ivuxolimab in advanced cancers. Sequencing was performed with immunoSEQ multiplex PCR; in TCRdb, only in-frame clones are kept and a portion is missing. Of 80,000 to 100,000 clones listed, 86% were seen once; the top ten hold 5.5%. The material sequenced was CD4+ or CD8+ T cells sorted from blood, taken in a trial of the OX40 agonist ivuxolimab. The receptors stem from an adult with an advanced solid tumor such as melanoma, head and neck, liver or kidney cancer. The CDR3 runs from the conserved cysteine through the conserved F or W. The order of the fields is D gene, clone size, V gene, J gene, CDR3 DNA, CDR3 protein. A D gene is named only where the DNA matches it firmly. For some rows the clone size is stated as once, few or many, or as a class when expanded; others skip it.

D: NA; size: once; V: TRBV4-2; J: TRBJ2-3; DNA: TGTGCCAGCAGCCAAGAAGGGCGAGGGCTAGCTGCAGATACGCAGTATTTT; CDR3: CASSQEGRGLAADTQYF
D: TRBD2; size: NA; V: TRBV7-9; J: TRBJ2-5; DNA: TGTGCCAGCAGCCGCGGGACTAGGCAAGAGACCCAGTACTTC; CDR3: CASSRGTRQETQYF
D: NA; size: NA; V: TRBV6-6; J: TRBJ1-3; DNA: TGTGCCAGCAACATCAACTCTGGAAACACCATATATTTT; CDR3: CASNINSGNTIYF
D: NA; size: NA; V: TRBV21-1; J: TRBJ1-1; DNA: TGTGCCAGCGGGGATCCCAAGAGGGACACTGAAGCTTTCTTT; CDR3: CASGDPKRDTEAFF
D: NA; size: NA; V: TRBV19; J: TRBJ1-1; DNA: TGTGCCAGTAGCCTGGGGGGCGCTGAAGCTTTCTTT; CDR3: CASSLGGAEAFF
D: NA; size: NA; V: TRBV4-1; J: TRBJ1-4; DNA: TGCGCCAGCAGCCAAGATGCCCGAAGGGGGGAAAAACTGTTTTTT; CDR3: CASSQDARRGEKLFF
D: NA; size: NA; V: TRBV23-1; J: TRBJ2-7; DNA: TGCCTCCCAAGGTCCCAACTCGGAACCTACGAGCAGTACTTC; CDR3: CLPRSQLGTYEQYF
D: TRBD1; size: few; V: TRBV29-1; J: TRBJ1-4; DNA: TGCAGCGCCATAGTCAGGGGGTCAACTAATGAAAAACTGTTTTTT; CDR3: CSAIVRGSTNEKLFF
D: NA; size: NA; V: TRBV30; J: TRBJ1-5; DNA: TGTGCCTGGAGTGCAAGCTGGCTGCCTAATCAGCCCCAGCATTTT; CDR3: CAWSASWLPNQPQHF
D: TRBD1; size: NA; V: TRBV27; J: TRBJ2-1; DNA: TGTGCCAGCATGAAAGGGACAGGGAACAATGAGCAGTTCTTC; CDR3: CASMKGTGNNEQFF
D: NA; size: once; V: TRBV2; J: TRBJ2-7; DNA: TGTGCCAGCTCCCGCTTCAATGGGGACTACGAGCAGTACTTC; CDR3: CASSRFNGDYEQYF
D: NA; size: NA; V: TRBV7-9; J: TRBJ2-2; DNA: TGTGCCAGCAGCTTGGGCGGCGGGGCCGGTATCACCGGGGAGCTGTTTTTT; CDR3: CASSLGGGAGITGELFF
D: NA; size: NA; V: TRBV12-5; J: TRBJ2-1; DNA: TGTGCCAGGATCCGGGACAATGAGCAGTTCTTC; CDR3: CARIRDNEQFF
D: NA; size: NA; V: TRBV5-4; J: TRBJ2-3; DNA: TGTGCCAGCAGCTTGGGGGGGCTTTTTGGCACAGATACGCAGTATTTT; CDR3: CASSLGGLFGTDTQYF
D: NA; size: once; V: TRBV7-9; J: TRBJ2-2; DNA: TGTGCCAGCAGCTTGCTGGGGGACACCAACACCGGGGAGCTGTTTTTT; CDR3: CASSLLGDTNTGELFF